What follows are 7 T cell receptor beta chains derived from one specimen sequenced in a study of T cells in Graves' hyperthyroidism and ophthalmopathy. RNA transcripts were the template for amplifying TCR beta CDR3 regions. HTBI primers were the set used in a first-round RT-PCR of the TCR CDR3. MiXCR, applied by TCRdb to the multiplex PCR reads, yields one record per CDR3 protein. The repertoire has 250,000 or so distinct CDR3 sequences, roughly 15% of them found once; the top ten carry over 25%. Sequenced input: blood. Receptor source: a woman between 50 and 59 years old with Graves' hyperthyroidism that later progressed to Graves' ophthalmopathy.

This clonotype came up many times. The chain employs TRBV5-1 and TRBJ2-1, with 9 bases identical to TRBD1. V lost 4 bases and J lost 13; bases outside the gene matches: 9. The CDR3 spans 13 residues. CDR1 is SGHRS and CDR2 is YFSETQ in the germline V gene. CDR3 DNA sequence: TGCGCCAGCAGCGTCGCCCGGGACAGGGATCAGTTCTTC. The encoded protein is CASSVARDRDQFF.

This clonotype was seen at least ten times. The chain has TRBV2 and TRBJ2-1; tentatively, D is TRBD1 (6 bases). V shed 6 bases and J shed 13 bases, with 16 bases lying between them. The CDR3 has 12 amino acids. Germline loops: CDR1 SNHLY, CDR2 FYNNEI. The CDR3 sequence: CASSLGPGHQFF. CDR3 nucleotide sequence: TGTGCCAGCAGCCTTGGGCCGGGACACCAGTTCTTC.

At least ten counts were recorded for this clonotype. The chain joins TRBV5-1 to TRBJ1-2; no reliable D call. The CDR3 extends over 14 amino acids. The V and J ends lost 0 bases and 2 bases respectively, with 8 bases between them. Germline CDR1 and CDR2: SGHRS and YFSETQ. The CDR3 loop is CASSLESGNYGYTF. CDR3 DNA sequence: TGCGCCAGCAGCTTGGAAAGTGGCAACTATGGCTACACCTTC.

J is TRBJ1-4 and V is TRBV19, with 7 bases that match TRBD1. The length of the CDR3 is 16 residues. The V segment lost 5 bases and the J segment 8 bases; nucleotides outside the gene matches: 14. CDR1 and CDR2 from the germline V gene are LNHDA and SQIVND (reference sequence). The CDR3 region is CASSPLLRGGAEKLFF. The CDR3 DNA reads as TGTGCCAGTAGTCCGCTCCTCAGGGGGGGGGCCGAAAAACTGTTTTTT.

This clonotype was seen a few times. The chain combines TRBV7-2 with TRBJ1-4, with D possibly being TRBD1 (6 bases). The CDR3 is made up of 15 amino acids. Germline CDR1 is SGHTA and CDR2 is FQGNSA. Trimming removed 4 bases at V and 4 bases at J, with 13 bases between. The CDR3 protein is CASSSGTHINEKLFF. The CDR3 DNA reads as TGTGCCAGCAGCTCTGGGACACATATTAATGAAAAACTGTTTTTT.

The V call is TRBV30, the J call TRBJ1-2; 10 bases line up with TRBD1. CDR1 is GTSNPN, CDR2 SVGIG, per germline (reference sequence). The length of the CDR3 is 13 residues. V lost 1 base, J lost 9 bases, and 5 bases stayed unmatched. Here the CDR3 reads CAWSATGQGSYTF. The CDR3 DNA is TGTGCCTGGAGTGCGACGGGACAGGGGAGCTACACCTTC.

This clonotype appeared many times. The rearrangement joins TRBV28 to TRBJ2-4, with D hard to call. The germline V gene has CDR1 MDHEN and CDR2 SYDVKM. Between the trimmed V and J ends, which lost 6 bases and 8 bases, there was a span of 8 bases. This CDR3 has 11 amino acids. The CDR3 spells CASRGSDIQYF. The CDR3, as DNA: TGTGCCAGCAGGGGCAGCGACATTCAGTACTTC.